This TCR beta chain comes out of a study of T-cell reconstitution after alpha-beta-depleted transplantation in children. Study findings and constraints: Reported findings indicate that, about two months after transplant, alpha-beta T cells came from several hundred expanded clones, which were derived from non-depleted graft cells. Surviving recipient T cells and intrathymic progenitors accounted for some patients' high TCRbeta diversity at day 60. After one year, T-cell counts and TCRbeta diversity mostly came from new T cells.

The library targeted TCRbeta and was prepared with unique molecular identifiers. TCRdb reprocessed the PCR reads with MiXCR, giving one entry per CDR3 protein. The sample holds 70,000 to 95,000 distinct CDR3 sequences; 15% to 18% are singletons and the top ten take 15% to 20%. This clonotype was counted only a few times. Its antigen is unknown. V shed 0 bases and J 6 bases; nucleotides not matched to a gene: 9. Germline V CDR1 and CDR2: DFQATT, SNEGSKA (reference sequence). The length of the CDR3 is 16 residues. The chain recombines TRBV20-1 with TRBJ1-5; 9 nucleotides match TRBD1. The sequencing here drew on PBMCs, mostly from graft donor cells, taken 180 days after TCRalphabeta/CD19-depleted stem cell transplant. The clonotype comes from a male patient under 10 years old who had a stem cell transplant for acute lymphoblastic leukemia, so the T cells may come from the graft donor. The CDR3 spells CSARDITTGGRQPQHF. The CDR3 nucleotides are TGCAGTGCTAGAGATATTACGACAGGGGGTCGTCAGCCCCAGCATTTT.